This TCR beta chain was captured in a study of shared clonotypes between healthy human individuals. Assay: immunoSEQ multiplex PCR; the TCRdb copy retains only in-frame clones and omits some. The data show approximately 2.3 million clones, 90% to 95% seen once. The CDR3 spans 15 residues. Germline V gene sequence: CDR1 SEHNR, CDR2 FQNEAQ (reference sequence). Trimming cost V 0 bases and J 5 bases; bases outside gene matches: 6. Notes on the study in general: Naive subsets generally exceeded memory subsets in estimated richness.

For this clone: Its antigen is as yet unknown. At the DNA level, this CDR3 is encoded by other sequences in the same sample as well.

This receptor was obtained from a man aged 18 to 29 in good health. Some clones in this sample may be carry-over from other donors' samples. V usage is TRBV7-9 and J usage is TRBJ1-1, with 7 bases that match TRBD1. Material: naive CD4+ T cells from PBMCs. Subset described: CD45RA+ positively selected. CDR3 sequence: CASSLAPQGGTEAFF. The CDR3 bases are TGTGCCAGCAGCTTAGCGCCCCAGGGGGGGACTGAAGCTTTCTTT.